This TCR beta chain derives from a study of naive and memory T cell subsets. This CDR3 spans 14 amino acids. Trimming took 3 bases from V and 3 from J, leaving 9 bases between them. In germline, CDR1 is WNHNN, CDR2 SYGVQD (reference sequence). General study results and limits: Tuberculin site TCR excess was interpreted as type IV hypersensitivity infiltration. Potentially, T cell activation and differentiation skew this RNA-based measurement.

This clonotype has ten or more counts. No antigen is known for it. The SP2 primer and nested alpha and beta constant region primers amplified ligated cDNA in four rounds. TCRdb ran MiXCR on the UMI-ligation and nested PCR reads and lists one entry per CDR3 protein. The sample yields fewer than 35,000 distinct CDR3 sequences, less than 8.5% seen once. The treatment denotes: skin biopsy from PPD injection site in Mantoux-positive individual. The library had UMIs added by 3' ligation of an oligonucleotide to TCR cDNA. The sequence was collected from an adult in good health. Source: skin, taken from a tuberculin skin test site. The chain links TRBV10-1 to TRBJ1-5; maybe TRBD1 (5 bases). CDR3 sequence (DNA): TGCGCCAGCAGTGACGGGGGAATCAATCAGCCCCAGCATTTT. It codes for CASSDGGINQPQHF.